Following are 11 T cell receptor beta chains from one sample sequenced in a study of blood T cell repertoires in COVID-19. The data were produced by immunoSEQ multiplex PCR, yet TCRdb's version contains in-frame clones alone and is incomplete. The sample records 35,000 to 40,000 clones, 80% to 90% being singletons. Input material: peripheral blood. These receptor sequences come from a man between 65 and 85 years old with acute or convalescent COVID-19.

This chain uses TRBV9 with TRBJ1-5, with 8 bases identical to TRBD1. The germline gives CDR1 SGDLS, CDR2 YYNGEE. The CDR3 is 15 amino acids. Trimming cost V 4 bases and J 1 base; bases outside gene matches: 4. In nucleotides, the CDR3 is TGTGCCAGCAGCCTACAGGGGGGCAGCAATCAGCCCCAGCATTTT. Protein sequence: CASSLQGGSNQPQHF.

The chain uses TRBV19 and TRBJ2-5, with 9 bases matching TRBD1. Germline CDR1 is LNHDA and CDR2 is SQIVND (reference sequence). The CDR3 is 15 amino acids. Trimming at V came to 5 bases and at J to 4 bases, leaving 8 bases not matched to a gene. The CDR3 sequence is CASSRTGEGGETQYF. CDR3 nucleotide sequence: TGTGCCAGTAGTCGGACAGGGGAAGGGGGAGAGACCCAGTACTTC.

The chain is built from TRBV5-6 and TRBJ1-2, with unresolved D. This CDR3 comprises 15 residues. Trimming shortened V by 0 bases and J by 4 bases, and 13 bases separated the two germline ends. CDR1 and CDR2 (germline): SGHDT, YYEEEE. The CDR3 region has the DNA TGTGCCAGCAGCTTGGCTCAGCGCCGTCTCTATGGCTACACCTTC. It is translated as CASSLAQRRLYGYTF.

This CDR3 is CASSVQDSNSPLHF. CDR3 in DNA: TGTGCCAGCAGTGTGCAGGACAGCAATTCACCCCTCCACTTT. The chain combines TRBV2 with TRBJ1-6, with TRBD1 as a possible D gene (6 bases). CDR1 and CDR2 from the germline V gene are SNHLY and FYNNEI. CDR3 length: 14 amino acids. Trimming removed 4 bases at V and 7 bases at J, with 11 bases between.

The rearrangement links TRBV18 to TRBJ2-7; a possible D gene is TRBD1 (6 bases). Germline V gene data show CDR1 as KGHSH and CDR2 as LQKENI. This CDR3 is built from 17 residues. Deletions cut 5 bases from V and 5 bases from J, with 25 bases between. As DNA, the CDR3 is TGTGCCAGCTCAATAGAAGGTCTAGGGGGAGTAGGCGACGAGCAGTACTTC. Its translation: CASSIEGLGGVGDEQYF. Using reference TRBV18 and TRBJ2-7 for the parts outside the CDR3, the full variable domain is NAGVMQNPRHLVRRRGQEARLRCSPMKGHSHVYWYRQLPEEGLKFMVYLQKENIIDESGMPKERFSAEFPKEGPSILRIQQVVRGDSAAYFCASSIEGLGGVGDEQYFGPGTRLTVT.

The chain recombines TRBV4-2 with TRBJ1-2; 7 nucleotides match TRBD1. J was trimmed by 5 bases and V by 3 bases; bases with no gene match: 3. The germline gives CDR1 LGHNA, CDR2 YNFKEQ. The CDR3 consists of 13 residues. The CDR3: CASSQGQNYGYTF. CDR3 DNA sequence: TGTGCCAGCAGCCAGGGACAGAATTATGGCTACACCTTC.

This clone was recorded a few times. V gene TRBV7-2 combines with J gene TRBJ2-1; TRBD2 agrees at 7 bases. V lost 3 bases to trimming and J lost 8 bases; unmatched junction nucleotides: 7. The CDR3 runs 14 residues. Germline loops: CDR1 SGHTA, CDR2 FQGNSA. The CDR3 sequence: CASSFRVAGDEQFF. CDR3 nucleotide sequence: TGTGCCAGCAGCTTTAGGGTAGCGGGCGATGAGCAGTTCTTC. Full variable domain (remainder filled in from reference TRBV7-2 and TRBJ2-1): GAGVSQSPSNKVTEKGKDVELRCDPISGHTALYWYRQSLGQGLEFLIYFQGNSAPDKSGLPSDRFSAERTGGSVSTLTIQRTQQEDSAVYLCASSFRVAGDEQFFGPGTRLTVL.

The chain has TRBV9 and TRBJ1-3; no clear D. V lost 4 bases and J 1 base, leaving 9 bases between the germline ends. The germline V gene has CDR1 SGDLS and CDR2 YYNGEE. This CDR3 contains 14 residues. CDR3 coding DNA: TGTGCCAGCAGCCCAGGAATTTCTGGAAACACCATATATTTT. It codes for CASSPGISGNTIYF.

The CDR3 here is CASSQEESMNTEAFF. The CDR3 bases are TGTGCCAGCAGCCAAGAAGAGAGCATGAACACTGAAGCTTTCTTT. J is TRBJ1-1 and V is TRBV4-2; unclear D gene. CDR1 and CDR2 (germline): LGHNA, YNFKEQ. The CDR3 length is 15 residues. V was shortened by 0 bases and J by 0 bases, with 8 bases between the two germline ends.

The genes are TRBV15 and TRBJ2-7; 9 bases are a match to TRBD1. V gave up 1 base and J gave up 3 bases; unmatched junction bases: 4. The germline V gene has CDR1 LNHNV and CDR2 YYDKDF (reference sequence). The CDR3 is made up of 15 amino acids. CDR3 DNA sequence: TGTGCCACCAGCAGAGCACCGGGACAGGGCTACGAGCAGTACTTC. Its protein is CATSRAPGQGYEQYF.

The rearrangement joins TRBV7-8 to TRBJ2-1; a possible D gene is TRBD2 (6 bases). CDR3 length equals 13 residues. Looked up from germline, CDR1 is SGHVS and CDR2 is FQNEAQ. V gave up 4 bases and J gave up 5 bases, with 9 bases separating them. This CDR3 reads CASSSGLDNEQFF. The CDR3 DNA sequence: TGTGCCAGCAGCTCGGGACTCGACAATGAGCAGTTCTTC.